Shown below are 20 T cell receptor beta chains from a single sample sequenced in a study of cytotoxic CD8 clonotypes in ibrutinib-treated CLL. Sequencing was performed with immunoSEQ multiplex PCR; in TCRdb, only in-frame clones are kept and a portion is missing. The sample holds 53,000 or so clones; about 54% are singletons and the top ten take roughly a quarter. Sequenced here: PBMCs, sampled at disease progression, from a patient treated with ibrutinib. All receptors come from a human donor with chronic lymphocytic leukemia.

CDR3 region: CASSERQETQYF. The CDR3 DNA follows: TGCGCCAGCAGCGAGAGACAAGAGACCCAGTACTTC. This chain joins TRBV5-1 and TRBJ2-5; the D is unclear. CDR3 size: 12 residues. Looked up from germline, CDR1 is SGHRS and CDR2 is YFSETQ. The V end was cut by 4 bases, the J end by 2 bases, with 6 bases between.

The J gene is TRBJ1-1, the V gene TRBV30; 10 bases align to TRBD1. CDR1 and CDR2 (germline): GTSNPN, SVGIG (reference sequence). The CDR3 extends over 16 amino acids. V lost 8 bases and J lost 0; bases outside the gene matches: 12. The CDR3 reads CAHIRDRGFLNTEAFF. The CDR3 coding sequence is TGTGCCCATATCCGGGACAGGGGATTTTTGAACACTGAAGCTTTCTTT.

This clone was recorded a few times. The chain couples TRBV9 to TRBJ2-4; a weak D match, TRBD1 (6 bases). Deletions cut 0 bases from V and 8 bases from J, with 9 bases between. Per germline, CDR1 SGDLS and CDR2 YYNGEE. The CDR3 sequence is 13 residues long. This CDR3 is CASSVEQGDIQYF. CDR3 sequence (DNA): TGTGCCAGCAGCGTAGAACAGGGCGACATTCAGTACTTC.

V usage is TRBV5-4 and J usage is TRBJ2-2, with TRBD1 matching 9 bases. Germline V CDR1 and CDR2: SGHNT, YYREEE (reference sequence). The CDR3 has 16 residues. J gave up 3 bases and V 4 bases, and 7 bases lay outside the gene matches. The CDR3, as DNA: TGTGCCAGCAGCGAACCGGGACAGGGATACACCGGGGAGCTGTTTTTT. It codes for CASSEPGQGYTGELFF.

The genes are TRBV2 and TRBJ1-1; D ambiguous. The CDR3 sequence is 10 residues long. V was pared by 6 bases and J by 7 bases, with 6 bases between. CDR1 is SNHLY, CDR2 FYNNEI, per germline. For the CDR3, the DNA is TGTGCCAGCAGCCTTAGTGAAGCTTTCTTT. This encodes CASSLSEAFF.

Written as DNA, the CDR3 is TGTGCCAGCAGCCCATACCCCTTGGGAGATACGCAGTATTTT. Protein: CASSPYPLGDTQYF. The genes are TRBV7-3 and TRBJ2-3, with no clear D. In germline, CDR1 is SGHTA, CDR2 FQGTGA. The length of the CDR3 is 14 residues. V was clipped by 5 bases and J by 5 bases, with 14 bases between them.

This clone came up a few times. This chain links TRBV28 with TRBJ1-2; 11 positions match TRBD1. Germline V gives CDR1 MDHEN, CDR2 SYDVKM. The ends lost 2 bases at V and 8 bases at J; junction bases unmatched: 7. The CDR3 length is 15 residues. The CDR3 reads CASSLPGTGGWGYTF. CDR3 coding DNA: TGTGCCAGCAGTTTACCTGGGACAGGGGGTTGGGGCTACACCTTC.

This clone was recorded at least ten times. This chain uses TRBV30 with TRBJ2-3; D is perhaps TRBD2 (6 bases). Germline CDR1 GTSNPN, CDR2 SVGIG (reference sequence). V lost 0 bases to trimming and J lost 4 bases, with 11 bases between them. The CDR3 runs 14 residues. CDR3 region: CAWSVHGGADTQYF. DNA of the CDR3: TGTGCCTGGAGTGTACACGGCGGGGCAGATACGCAGTATTTT.

The rearrangement joins TRBV28 to TRBJ2-7, with 9 nucleotides matching TRBD1. The J segment lost 3 bases and the V segment lost 10 bases, leaving 10 bases of the junction unmatched. CDR1 and CDR2 from the germline V gene are MDHEN and SYDVKM. The CDR3 is made up of 14 amino acids. This CDR3 reads CATQGQGLIYEQYF. The CDR3 DNA reads TGTGCCACCCAGGGACAGGGCCTAATCTACGAGCAGTACTTC.

The chain couples TRBV11-2 to TRBJ1-3, with no clear D. Trimming removed 4 bases at V and 0 bases at J, with 10 bases between. This CDR3 is 15 amino acids long. Germline CDR1 reads SGHAT; CDR2 reads FQNNGV. The CDR3 region is CASSSTGHSGNTIYF. CDR3 in DNA: TGTGCCAGCAGCTCGACGGGCCACTCTGGAAACACCATATATTTT.

Only a few counts were recorded for this clone. V is TRBV30 and J is TRBJ2-7; no clear D. CDR3 length: 16 amino acids. V gave up 4 bases and J gave up 0 bases, with 19 bases separating them. Germline V gene data show CDR1 as GTSNPN and CDR2 as SVGIG (reference sequence). For the CDR3, the DNA is TGTGCCTGGACTCGCGACACACTGGGTAGCTCCTACGAGCAGTACTTC. Amino acid sequence: CAWTRDTLGSSYEQYF.

This chain connects TRBV2 to TRBJ1-5, with TRBD1 matching over 7 bases. With V trimmed by 6 bases and J by 3 bases, 8 bases remained unmatched. Germline lookup yields CDR1 SNHLY and CDR2 FYNNEI. The CDR3 contains 15 residues. The CDR3 sequence is CASSIQGFPNQPQHF. CDR3 sequence (DNA): TGTGCCAGCAGCATACAGGGGTTCCCCAATCAGCCCCAGCATTTT.

The chain has TRBV11-2 and TRBJ2-5, with TRBD1 matching over 7 bases. With V trimmed by 1 base and J by 4 bases, 9 bases remained unmatched. Germline assignment: CDR1 SGHAT and CDR2 FQNNGV. The CDR3 has 16 residues. The CDR3 loop is CASSLGAGGSGETQYF. The CDR3 DNA is TGTGCCAGCAGCTTAGGGGCAGGGGGAAGTGGAGAGACCCAGTACTTC.

This clone came up once. The chain couples TRBV5-6 to TRBJ1-2; D gene uncertain. The germline V and J ends were trimmed by 0 bases and 4 bases, with 13 bases remaining between them. The CDR3 length is 15 residues. CDR1 is SGHDT, CDR2 YYEEEE, per germline. The CDR3 nucleotides read TGTGCCAGCAGCTTGGTTGTTGGGGAGGGCTATGGCTACACCTTC. Translating it yields CASSLVVGEGYGYTF.

This clone was seen more than once but under ten times. This chain joins TRBV4-2 and TRBJ2-7; D is unresolved. Germline lookup yields CDR1 LGHNA and CDR2 YNFKEQ. Trimming pared 1 base from V and 3 bases from J, leaving 16 bases between. This CDR3 has 16 amino acids. The chain's CDR3 is CASSQGNTGRGYEQYF. DNA for the CDR3: TGTGCCAGCAGCCAAGGCAACACGGGCCGCGGCTACGAGCAGTACTTC.

This rearrangement joins TRBV5-1 to TRBJ2-5; D possibly corresponds to TRBD2 (6 bases). CDR3 length equals 15 residues. Germline V gene lookup returns CDR1 SGHRS and CDR2 YFSETQ. Between the trimmed V and J ends, which lost 2 bases and 4 bases, there was a span of 15 bases. The CDR3 loop is CASSFGGAGRETQYF. The CDR3, as DNA: TGCGCCAGCAGCTTCGGAGGGGCCGGCAGAGAGACCCAGTACTTC.

The gene calls are TRBV6-1 and TRBJ2-7; the match to TRBD1 covers 12 bases. CDR3 size: 17 residues. The V and J ends lost 4 bases and 2 bases, in that order; junction bases with no gene match: 9. Germline V gene sequence: CDR1 MNHNS, CDR2 SASEGT. The CDR3 here is CASSGPGQGAIPYEQYF. CDR3 bases: TGTGCCAGCAGTGGACCGGGACAGGGGGCCATTCCCTACGAGCAGTACTTC.

The V gene is TRBV2, the J gene TRBJ2-6, with D hard to call. This CDR3 has 14 amino acids. V was pared by 4 bases and J by 3 bases, with 7 bases between. Germline values: CDR1 SNHLY, CDR2 FYNNEI. The CDR3 region is CASSVGDGANVLTF. In nucleotides, the CDR3 is TGTGCCAGCAGTGTTGGGGATGGGGCCAACGTCCTGACTTTC.

CDR3 sequence (DNA): TGTGCCTGGAGTGTACTAGGGACTGGATTGCCCCTCCACTTT. This translates into CAWSVLGTGLPLHF. This chain uses TRBV30 with TRBJ1-6; D may be TRBD1 (5 bases). The germline V gene encodes CDR1 GTSNPN and CDR2 SVGIG (reference sequence). Trimming removed 0 bases from V and 13 bases from J, with 16 bases in between. The CDR3 totals 14 residues.

This sequence joins TRBV6-5 and TRBJ2-7; D is unclear. The germline gives CDR1 MNHEY, CDR2 SVGAGI. CDR3 length: 14 residues. Trimming took 7 bases from V and 6 from J, leaving 19 bases between them. DNA of the CDR3: TGTGCCAGCACCTACAGCAGGTTACACTCCGAGCAGTACTTC. The encoded protein is CASTYSRLHSEQYF.